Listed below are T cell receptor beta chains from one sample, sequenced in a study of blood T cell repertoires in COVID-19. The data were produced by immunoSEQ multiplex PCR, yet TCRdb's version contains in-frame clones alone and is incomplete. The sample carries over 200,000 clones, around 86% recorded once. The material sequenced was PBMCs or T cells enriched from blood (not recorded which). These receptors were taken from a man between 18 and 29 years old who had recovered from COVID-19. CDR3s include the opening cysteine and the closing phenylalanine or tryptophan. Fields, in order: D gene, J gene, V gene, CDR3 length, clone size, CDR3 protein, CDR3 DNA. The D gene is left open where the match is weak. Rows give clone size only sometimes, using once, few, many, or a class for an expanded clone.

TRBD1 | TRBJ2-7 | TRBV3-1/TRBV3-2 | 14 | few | CASSLGQGAYEQYF | TGTGCCAGCAGCCTAGGACAGGGGGCATACGAGCAGTACTTC
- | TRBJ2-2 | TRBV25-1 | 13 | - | CASSAGFTGELFF | TGTGCCAGCAGTGCCGGGTTCACCGGGGAGCTGTTTTTT
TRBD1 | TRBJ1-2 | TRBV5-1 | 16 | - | CATSRGQGAGEVGYTF | TGCGCCACCTCGAGGGGACAGGGGGCTGGCGAGGTCGGCTACACCTTC
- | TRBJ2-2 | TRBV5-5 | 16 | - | CASSWGVDGNTGELFF | TGTGCCAGCAGCTGGGGGGTCGACGGGAACACCGGGGAGCTGTTTTTT
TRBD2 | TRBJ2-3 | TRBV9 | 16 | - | CASSVSAGGPKDTQYF | TGTGCCAGCAGCGTATCTGCGGGAGGGCCCAAAGATACGCAGTATTTT
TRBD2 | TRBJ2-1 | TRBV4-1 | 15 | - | CASSQLAESYNEQFF | TGCGCCAGCAGCCAGCTAGCGGAGTCCTACAATGAGCAGTTCTTC
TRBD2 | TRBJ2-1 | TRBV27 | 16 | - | CASTSVVAGARNEQFF | TGTGCCAGCACCTCCGTCGTCGCGGGAGCAAGGAATGAGCAGTTCTTC
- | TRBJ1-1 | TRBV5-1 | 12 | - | CASSNSGNEAFF | TGCGCCAGCAGTAACTCAGGTAATGAAGCTTTCTTT
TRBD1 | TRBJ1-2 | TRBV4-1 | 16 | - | CASSPTGPFLSSGYTF | TGCGCCAGCAGCCCGACAGGGCCCTTTTTGAGTAGTGGCTACACCTTC
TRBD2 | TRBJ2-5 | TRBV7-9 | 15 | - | CASSFGTILTETQYF | TGTGCCAGCAGCTTTGGGACTATACTTACGGAGACCCAGTACTTC
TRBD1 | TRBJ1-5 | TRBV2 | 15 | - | CASRSQGAGNQPQHF | TGTGCCAGCAGATCACAGGGGGCAGGCAATCAGCCCCAGCATTTT
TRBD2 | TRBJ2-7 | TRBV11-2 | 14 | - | CASSPTSGENEQYF | TGTGCCAGCAGCCCAACTAGCGGGGAAAACGAGCAGTACTTC
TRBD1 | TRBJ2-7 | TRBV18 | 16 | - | CASSWDSKGVPYEQYF | TGTGCCAGCTCATGGGACAGCAAGGGGGTACCCTACGAGCAGTACTTC
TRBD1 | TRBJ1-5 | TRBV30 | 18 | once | CAWSSRDRGLYSNQPQHF | TGTGCCTGGAGTTCACGGGACAGGGGGCTATATAGCAATCAGCCCCAGCATTTT
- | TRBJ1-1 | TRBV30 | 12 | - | CAWSVGVTEAFF | TGTGCCTGGAGTGTAGGGGTCACTGAAGCTTTCTTT
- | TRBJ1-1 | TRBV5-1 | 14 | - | CASSLGDFNTEAFF | TGCGCCAGCAGCTTGGGGGACTTTAACACTGAAGCTTTCTTT
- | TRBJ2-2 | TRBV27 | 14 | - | CASSFSREAGELFF | TGTGCCAGCAGTTTTAGCAGGGAGGCCGGGGAGCTGTTTTTT
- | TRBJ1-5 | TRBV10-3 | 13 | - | CAISEEINQPQHF | TGTGCCATCAGTGAGGAGATCAATCAGCCCCAGCATTTT
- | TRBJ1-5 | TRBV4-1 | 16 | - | CASRPGTHYSNQPQHF | TGCGCCAGCAGGCCCGGGACACATTATAGCAATCAGCCCCAGCATTTT
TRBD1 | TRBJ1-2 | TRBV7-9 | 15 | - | CASSLSVRGGHGYTF | TGTGCCAGCAGCTTAAGTGTAAGAGGGGGCCATGGCTACACCTTC
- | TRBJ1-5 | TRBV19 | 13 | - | CASSYRVGQPQHF | TGTGCCAGTAGTTACAGGGTGGGACAGCCCCAGCATTTT
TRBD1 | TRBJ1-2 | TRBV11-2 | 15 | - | CASSFQGALDYGYTF | TGTGCCAGCAGCTTTCAGGGGGCGCTCGACTATGGCTACACCTTC
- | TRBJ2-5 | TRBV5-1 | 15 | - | CASRTSGLLQETQYF | TGCGCCAGCAGAACTTCTGGACTACTCCAAGAGACCCAGTACTTC
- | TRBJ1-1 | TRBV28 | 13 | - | CASSPRGNTEAFF | TGTGCCAGCAGTCCAAGGGGGAACACTGAAGCTTTCTTT
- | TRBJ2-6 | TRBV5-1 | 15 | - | CASSLGASGANVLTF | TGCGCCAGCAGCTTGGGGGCCTCTGGGGCCAACGTCCTGACTTTC
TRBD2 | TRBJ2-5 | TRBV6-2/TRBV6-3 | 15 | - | CASSWSGRFEETQYF | TGTGCCAGCAGTTGGAGCGGGAGATTTGAAGAGACCCAGTACTTC
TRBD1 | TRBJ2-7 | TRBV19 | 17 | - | CASSPRAGTGDLYEQYF | TGTGCCAGTAGTCCGAGAGCCGGGACAGGGGATCTCTACGAGCAGTACTTC
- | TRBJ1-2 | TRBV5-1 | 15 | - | CASSPSTGLDYGYTF | TGCGCCAGCAGCCCGTCGACAGGTTTGGACTATGGCTACACCTTC
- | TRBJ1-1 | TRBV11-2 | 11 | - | CASSPNTEAFF | TGTGCCAGCAGCCCTAACACTGAAGCTTTCTTT
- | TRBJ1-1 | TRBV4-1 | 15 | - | CASSQDKFYGPRAFF | TGCGCCAGCAGCCAAGATAAGTTTTACGGCCCGCGGGCTTTCTTT
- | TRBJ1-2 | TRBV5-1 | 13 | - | CASSLADGEDYTF | TGCGCCAGCAGCTTGGCCGACGGGGAGGACTACACCTTC
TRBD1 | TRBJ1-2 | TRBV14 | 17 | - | CASSQEVWDRDNYGYTF | TGTGCCAGCAGCCAAGAAGTATGGGACAGGGATAACTATGGCTACACCTTC
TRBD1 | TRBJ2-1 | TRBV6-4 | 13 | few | CASSDRDSNEQFF | TGTGCCAGCAGTGACCGGGACAGCAATGAGCAGTTCTTC
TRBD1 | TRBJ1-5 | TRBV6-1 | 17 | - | CASSEALGQGATQPQHF | TGTGCCAGCAGTGAAGCGCTAGGACAGGGGGCGACGCAGCCCCAGCATTTT
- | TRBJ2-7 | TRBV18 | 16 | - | CASSLPDGERPYEQYF | TGTGCCAGCTCACTCCCCGACGGAGAACGACCCTACGAGCAGTACTTC
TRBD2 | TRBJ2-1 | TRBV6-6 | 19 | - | CASSPRGSGGVSSYNEQFF | TGTGCCAGCAGTCCCCGAGGTAGCGGGGGGGTGAGCTCCTACAATGAGCAGTTCTTC
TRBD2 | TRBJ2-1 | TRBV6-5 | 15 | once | CASSHIAGGKNEQFF | TGTGCCAGCAGTCATATAGCGGGGGGGAAGAATGAGCAGTTCTTC
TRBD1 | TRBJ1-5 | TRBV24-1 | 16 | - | CATSDPGTGDHQPQHF | TGTGCCACCAGTGACCCCGGGACAGGGGATCATCAGCCCCAGCATTTT
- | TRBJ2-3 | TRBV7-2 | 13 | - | CASSKTNTDTQYF | TGTGCCAGCAGCAAGACTAACACAGATACGCAGTATTTT
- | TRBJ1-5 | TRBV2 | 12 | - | CASRDTNQPQHF | TGTGCCAGCAGAGACACCAATCAGCCCCAGCATTTT
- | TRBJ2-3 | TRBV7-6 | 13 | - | CASSLGHTDTQYF | TGTGCCAGCAGCTTAGGTCACACAGATACGCAGTATTTT
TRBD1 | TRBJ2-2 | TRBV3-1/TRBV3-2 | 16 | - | CASSQAGAGGAGELFF | TGTGCCAGCAGCCAAGCGGGGGCAGGGGGCGCCGGGGAGCTGTTTTTT
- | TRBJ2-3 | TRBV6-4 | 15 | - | CASSDRGHRTDTQYF | TGTGCCAGCAGTGATAGAGGACACCGCACAGATACGCAGTATTTT
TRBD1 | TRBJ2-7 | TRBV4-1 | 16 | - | CASSQTGTGGFYEQYF | TGCGCCAGCAGCCAGACCGGGACAGGGGGCTTCTACGAGCAGTACTTC
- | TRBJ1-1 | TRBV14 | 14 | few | CASSQGQFNTEAFF | TGTGCCAGCAGCCAAGGACAGTTTAACACTGAAGCTTTCTTT
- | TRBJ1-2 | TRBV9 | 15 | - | CASRRSESTNYGYTF | TGTGCCAGCAGGCGTAGTGAGTCCACCAACTATGGCTACACCTTC
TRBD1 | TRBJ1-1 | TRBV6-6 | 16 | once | CASRFPGQGLNTEAFF | TGTGCCAGCAGGTTCCCGGGACAGGGTTTGAACACTGAAGCTTTCTTT
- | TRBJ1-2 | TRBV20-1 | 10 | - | CSAQNYGYTF | TGCAGTGCTCAGAACTATGGCTACACCTTC
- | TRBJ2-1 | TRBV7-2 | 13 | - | CASSSPGEGEQFF | TGTGCCAGCAGCTCCCCGGGAGAGGGTGAGCAGTTCTTC